This TCR beta chain was captured by sequencing in a study of T cells in Graves' hyperthyroidism and ophthalmopathy. Amplification yielded TCR beta CDR3 regions, with RNA transcripts as the source. HTBI primers drove first-round RT-PCR of the TCR CDR3. TCRdb called the multiplex PCR reads again in MiXCR, with one record for every CDR3 protein. The table lists around 600,000 distinct CDR3 sequences, about a sixth of them singletons. Deletions cut 4 bases from V and 0 bases from J, with 9 bases between. Looked up from germline, CDR1 is LNHDA and CDR2 is SQIVND (reference sequence). The CDR3 totals 14 residues. This clonotype was seen more than once but under ten times.

The V call is TRBV19, the J call TRBJ2-5; D is ambiguous. Specimen: blood. The clonotype was recovered from a woman between 25 and 40 years old with Graves' hyperthyroidism. The chain's CDR3 is CASSTRRNQETQYF. The DNA of the CDR3 is TGTGCCAGTAGTACCCGCAGGAACCAAGAGACCCAGTACTTC.